Presented here are 5 T cell receptor beta chains from one specimen sequenced in a study of cytomegalovirus exposure and HLA in healthy donors. PCR amplification relied on 60 Vbeta primers (plus 13 Jbeta primers). Sequencing was performed with immunoSEQ multiplex PCR; in TCRdb, only in-frame clones are kept and a portion is missing. The table has approximately 160,000 clones, just under 80% seen once. The source material was PBMCs. The receptors stem from a woman in her 50s in good health and CMV-seropositive.

V usage is TRBV7-6 and J usage is TRBJ1-6; D unresolved. CDR1 is SGHVS, CDR2 FNYEAQ, per germline. The V end lost 1 base, the J end lost 9 bases, and 13 bases lay between the germline ends. The CDR3 totals 15 residues. Written as DNA, the CDR3 is TGTGCCAGCAGCTTAGACTGGGCGCCGCTTTCACCCCTCCACTTT. It specifies CASSLDWAPLSPLHF. Combining the CDR3 with reference TRBV7-6 and TRBJ1-6 gives the whole variable domain GAGVSQSPRYKVTKRGQDVALRCDPISGHVSLYWYRQALGQGPEFLTYFNYEAQQDKSGLPNDRFSAERPEGSISTLTIQRTEQRDSAMYRCASSLDWAPLSPLHFGNGTRLTVT.

The CDR3 region is CAWSVRGGLGKLFF. In DNA form, the CDR3 reads TGTGCCTGGAGTGTACGGGGAGGGTTAGGAAAACTGTTTTTT. The chain uses TRBV30 and TRBJ1-4; the D is unclear. Trimming left V 0 bases short and J 10 bases short, with 15 bases between. Germline V gene data show CDR1 as GTSNPN and CDR2 as SVGIG (reference sequence). This CDR3 is built from 14 residues.

CDR3 DNA sequence: TGTGCCAGCAGCTTATCACCAAGTAATACTTATGGCTACACCTTC. Translating gives CASSLSPSNTYGYTF. This chain joins TRBV7-6 and TRBJ1-2; no clear D. The CDR3 sequence is 15 residues long. Germline V gives CDR1 SGHVS, CDR2 FNYEAQ. The V end lost 2 bases, the J end lost 5 bases, and 15 bases lay between the germline ends.

The chain employs TRBV7-2 and TRBJ2-6; D is undetermined. The germline V and J ends were trimmed by 1 base and 2 bases, with 6 bases remaining between them. The CDR3 length is 15 residues. Germline V gene lookup returns CDR1 SGHTA and CDR2 FQGNSA. CDR3 nucleotides: TGTGCCAGCAGCTTAGGTTCCGCTGGGGCCAACGTCCTGACTTTC. This translates into CASSLGSAGANVLTF.

The J gene is TRBJ2-7, the V gene TRBV7-9; D possibly corresponds to TRBD2 (7 bases). CDR1 and CDR2 from the germline V gene are SEHNR and FQNEAQ (reference sequence). The ends were cut back, 1 base at V and 2 bases at J, with 9 bases in the middle. This CDR3 region has 14 residues. In nucleotides, the CDR3 is TGTGCCAGCAGCTTAGTAGGGGGGGCCTACGAGCAGTACTTC. As protein: CASSLVGGAYEQYF.